One sample yielded the 20 T cell receptor beta chains listed below, sequenced in a study of T cell repertoires in cytomegalovirus infection (dated by TCRdb to about 2019). For sequencing, an Illumina HiSeq 1500 was employed. TCRdb trimmed public reads at Q25 via fastp, called clones via MiXCR and kept in-frame beta chains. Rows merge per CDR3 protein into single entries with the most common DNA and genes. The sample table lists 450,000 to 550,000 distinct CDR3 sequences, 16% of them with a count of one. More than 20% of the sample rests with the top ten. The sample taken for sequencing was CD8+ T cells from PBMCs. The receptor set was obtained from a human donor in good health (CMV status not recorded). Some clones in this sample may be carry-over from other donors' samples.

The chain employs TRBV2 and TRBJ1-5; no definite D call. Germline V CDR1 and CDR2: SNHLY, FYNNEI. This CDR3 is 14 amino acids long. V lost 6 bases and J 7 bases, leaving 16 bases between the germline ends. The CDR3 nucleotides are TGTGCCAGCAGGGGGTCCCATTTGAAACAGCCCCAGCATTTT. Residues: CASRGSHLKQPQHF.

This clonotype showed up many times. CDR3 DNA sequence: TGCGCCAGCAGTGAGTCGGGAGAGGGTCTACAAGAGACCCAGTACTTC. It is translated as CASSESGEGLQETQYF. The rearrangement uses TRBV10-2 and TRBJ2-5; D is possibly TRBD2 (5 bases). V lost 0 bases and J 2 bases, leaving 13 bases between the germline ends. The CDR3 has 16 residues. Germline CDR1 and CDR2: WSHSY and SAAADI.

This clonotype was observed a few times. The chain recombines TRBV20-1 with TRBJ2-7; D perhaps matches TRBD1 (5 bases). The CDR3 runs to 17 residues. Germline values: CDR1 DFQATT, CDR2 SNEGSKA (reference sequence). With 3 bases removed from V and 4 bases from J, the gap between germline ends came to 25 bases. The CDR3 bases are TGCAGTGCTAGCACTACAGGCCATAACGACCATTCTTACGAGCAGTACTTC. Amino acid sequence: CSASTTGHNDHSYEQYF.

This rearrangement joins TRBV11-2 to TRBJ2-3, with D possibly being TRBD2 (5 bases). Germline CDR1 and CDR2: SGHAT and FQNNGV. Trimming shortened V by 4 bases and J by 0 bases, and 17 bases separated the two germline ends. The CDR3 covers 17 residues. CDR3 bases: TGTGCCAGCAGCTCTTTAGCGTACTCAACTAGCACAGATACGCAGTATTTT. This encodes CASSSLAYSTSTDTQYF. Complete variable domain (other parts from reference TRBV11-2 and TRBJ2-3): EAGVAQSPRYKIIEKRQSVAFWCNPISGHATLYWYQQILGQGPKLLIQFQNNGVVDDSQLPKDRFSAERLKGVDSTLKIQPAKLEDSAVYLCASSSLAYSTSTDTQYFGPGTRLTVL.

This clonotype was counted at least ten times. The J gene is TRBJ2-5, the V gene TRBV27, with a possible D match to TRBD2 (6 bases). V shed 6 bases and J shed 2 bases, with 13 bases lying between them. CDR1 is MNHEY and CDR2 is SMNVEV in the germline V gene (reference sequence). The CDR3 contains 14 residues. CDR3 sequence reads: CASSSPGAQETQYF. CDR3 sequence (DNA): TGTGCCAGCAGCTCCCCGGGAGCGCAAGAGACCCAGTACTTC.

Only a few counts were recorded for this clonotype. CDR3 in DNA: TGTGCCAGCAGCCCTTCGCGGTTGGGGGAGACCCAGTACTTC. Translating it yields CASSPSRLGETQYF. The chain employs TRBV9 and TRBJ2-5; no firm D call. This CDR3 has 14 amino acids. Trimming shortened V by 4 bases and J by 5 bases, and 15 bases separated the two germline ends. Germline CDR1 reads SGDLS; CDR2 reads YYNGEE.

Ten or more counts support this clonotype. V and J are TRBV12-3 or TRBV12-4 and TRBJ1-5; D is undetermined. Trimming removed 6 bases from V and 7 bases from J, with 13 bases in between. CDR3 size: 13 residues. The CDR3, as DNA: TGTGCCAGCAGCCCCCGACTTGGGCAGCCCCAGCATTTT. This encodes CASSPRLGQPQHF.

This clonotype appeared a few times. The gene calls are TRBV28 and TRBJ2-7; D is ambiguous. This CDR3 contains 12 residues. The germline CDR1 and CDR2 sequences are MDHEN and SYDVKM. V lost 8 bases and J 6 bases, leaving 14 bases between the germline ends. Here the CDR3 DNA reads TGTGCCAGCCACTCCGGCCTTCCCGAGCAGTACTTC. Residues: CASHSGLPEQYF.

This clonotype appeared a few times. The CDR3 sequence is CASGLVAGGKETQYF. For the CDR3, the DNA is TGTGCTAGTGGTTTGGTAGCGGGGGGGAAAGAGACCCAGTACTTC. The chain is built from TRBV12-5 and TRBJ2-5, with TRBD2 matching 10 bases. Germline values: CDR1 LGHNT, CDR2 FRNRAP. This CDR3 has 15 amino acids. V shed 0 bases, J shed 3 bases, and the junction held 1 base outside the gene matches.

This clonotype was recorded many times. The chain employs TRBV12-3 or TRBV12-4 and TRBJ1-1; the D gene is possibly TRBD1 (5 bases). There are 14 residues in the CDR3. Trimming stripped 1 base from V and 5 bases from J, with 11 bases between. Written as DNA, the CDR3 is TGTGCCAGCAGTTTAGTCGTGGGGGAGACTGAAGCTTTCTTT. It yields the protein CASSLVVGETEAFF.

This clonotype was found a few times. CDR3 sequence reads: CASSQDYRGRNEQYF. CDR3 nucleotides: TGTGCCAGCAGCCAAGATTACAGGGGTCGCAACGAGCAGTACTTC. The J gene is TRBJ2-7, the V gene TRBV4-2, with 7 bases matching TRBD1. CDR1 is LGHNA, CDR2 YNFKEQ, per germline. V shed 0 bases, J shed 5 bases, and the junction held 7 bases outside the gene matches. This CDR3 contains 15 residues.

J is TRBJ2-7 and V is TRBV6-2 or TRBV6-3; D remains unclear. There are 14 residues in the CDR3. With 6 bases removed from V and 1 base from J, the gap between germline ends came to 13 bases. Germline V lookup: CDR1 MNHEY, CDR2 SVGEGT. CDR3 region: CASSSEQFSYEQYF. As DNA, the CDR3 is TGTGCCAGCAGCTCCGAACAGTTTTCCTACGAGCAGTACTTC.

This clonotype showed up just a few times. V is TRBV7-9 and J is TRBJ2-1; TRBD2 matches 13 bases. The CDR3 runs 19 residues. Germline lookup yields CDR1 SEHNR and CDR2 FQNEAQ (reference sequence). V trimming: 5 bases; J trimming: 2 bases; junction bases outside the gene matches: 12. DNA for the CDR3: TGTGCCAGCAGCCCTCGTCCCGGGACTAGCGGGACGGCCTACAATGAGCAGTTCTTC. Translation: CASSPRPGTSGTAYNEQFF.

This clonotype was recorded at least ten times. This rearrangement joins TRBV12-3 or TRBV12-4 to TRBJ2-7; D may be TRBD1 (6 bases). V lost 4 bases and J lost 2, with 15 bases in between. This CDR3 region has 15 residues. The CDR3 loop reads CASSSGLGAAYEQYF. The CDR3 nucleotides read TGTGCCAGCAGTTCTGGGCTGGGGGCGGCCTACGAGCAGTACTTC.

This chain joins TRBV10-3 and TRBJ2-7; D call uncertain. V lost 0 bases and J lost 0, with 6 bases in between. Germline V gene data show CDR1 as ENHRY and CDR2 as SYGVKD. The CDR3 sequence is 14 residues long. The CDR3: CAISESQASYEQYF. The DNA of the CDR3 is TGTGCCATCAGTGAGTCGCAGGCCTCCTACGAGCAGTACTTC.

This clonotype has at least ten counts. The chain uses TRBV7-6 and TRBJ2-3, with 10 nucleotides matching TRBD2. Germline CDR1 SGHVS, CDR2 FNYEAQ. The V gene end was trimmed by 1 base and the J gene end by 3 bases; junction bases not matched to a gene: 7. The CDR3 is 17 amino acids. CDR3 DNA: TGTGCCAGCAGCTTAGGAGTAGCGGGAGGCCTAACAGATACGCAGTATTTT. Its protein product is CASSLGVAGGLTDTQYF.

This clonotype was seen many times. V gene TRBV7-9 combines with J gene TRBJ1-1, with 8 positions matching TRBD1. The junction had 13 bases not matched to a gene; V was cut back by 5 bases and J by 5 bases. Germline V gene sequence: CDR1 SEHNR, CDR2 FQNEAQ (reference sequence). CDR3 length equals 16 residues. The CDR3 sequence: CASSAIGQGPGTEAFF. The CDR3 DNA follows: TGTGCCAGCAGCGCCATCGGACAGGGTCCAGGGACTGAAGCTTTCTTT.

This clonotype has a count of ten or more. The V gene is TRBV11-2, the J gene TRBJ2-3; 8 bases line up with TRBD2. The CDR3 runs to 16 residues. Germline loops: CDR1 SGHAT, CDR2 FQNNGV. V lost 4 bases and J lost 10; bases outside the gene matches: 16. The DNA for the CDR3 is TGTGCCAGCAGCTCACCTCAGTCGGGGGGGGCCTTTGCGCAGTATTTT. Its translation is CASSSPQSGGAFAQYF.

Comment on this clonotype: The final CDR3 position lacks the conserved phenylalanine or tryptophan, pointing to a likely read error. The rearrangement joins TRBV10-3 to TRBJ2-7, with 12 bases matching TRBD2. Germline CDR1 is ENHRY and CDR2 is SYGVKD. This CDR3 region has 17 residues. V shed 4 bases and J 5 bases; nucleotides not matched to a gene: 12. The chain's CDR3 is CAISGRLGGLAGHEQYY. CDR3 DNA sequence: TGTGCCATCAGTGGCCGGTTGGGGGGACTAGCGGGCCACGAGCAGTACTAC.

The table lists this clonotype with a few counts. The chain recombines TRBV29-1 with TRBJ2-7, with TRBD2 as a possible D gene (6 bases). Germline CDR1 and CDR2: SQVTM and ANQGSEA. V was clipped by 2 bases and J by 4 bases, with 9 bases between them. CDR3 size: 12 residues. CDR3 DNA: TGCAGCGTTGAAAGGGAGGATTACGAGCAGTACTTC. Its translation: CSVEREDYEQYF.